This entry features one TCR beta chain sequence. The sample originates from a study of T cells after yellow fever vaccination. TCR cDNA, made by 5'RACE template switching, carried an added universal primer site and UMIs. TCRdb re-derived calls from the 5' RACE reads in MiXCR, one entry per CDR3 protein. The sample shows around 260,000 distinct CDR3 sequences, roughly 5.6% of them seen only once. This CDR3 is 12 amino acids long. Per germline, CDR1 SGHDN and CDR2 FVKESK. The V gene lost 3 bases and the J gene lost 5 bases, with 7 bases spanning the gap. This clonotype was sampled from a man aged 18-30 years who received the YFV17D yellow fever vaccine. The sequencing here drew on CD4+ T cells sorted from PBMCs, taken on the day of the yellow fever booster vaccination. This sequence joins TRBV14 and TRBJ1-1; a possible D gene is TRBD1 (6 bases). The CDR3 sequence is CASSHGQTEAFF. The CDR3 coding sequence is TGTGCCAGCAGCCACGGACAGACTGAAGCTTTCTTT. The whole variable domain, filled in from reference TRBV14 and TRBJ1-1, reads EAGVTQFPSHSVIEKGQTVTLRCDPISGHDNLYWYRRVMGKEIKFLLHFVKESKQDESGMPNNRFLAERTGGTYSTLKVQPAELEDSGVYFCASSHGQTEAFFGQGTRLTVV.